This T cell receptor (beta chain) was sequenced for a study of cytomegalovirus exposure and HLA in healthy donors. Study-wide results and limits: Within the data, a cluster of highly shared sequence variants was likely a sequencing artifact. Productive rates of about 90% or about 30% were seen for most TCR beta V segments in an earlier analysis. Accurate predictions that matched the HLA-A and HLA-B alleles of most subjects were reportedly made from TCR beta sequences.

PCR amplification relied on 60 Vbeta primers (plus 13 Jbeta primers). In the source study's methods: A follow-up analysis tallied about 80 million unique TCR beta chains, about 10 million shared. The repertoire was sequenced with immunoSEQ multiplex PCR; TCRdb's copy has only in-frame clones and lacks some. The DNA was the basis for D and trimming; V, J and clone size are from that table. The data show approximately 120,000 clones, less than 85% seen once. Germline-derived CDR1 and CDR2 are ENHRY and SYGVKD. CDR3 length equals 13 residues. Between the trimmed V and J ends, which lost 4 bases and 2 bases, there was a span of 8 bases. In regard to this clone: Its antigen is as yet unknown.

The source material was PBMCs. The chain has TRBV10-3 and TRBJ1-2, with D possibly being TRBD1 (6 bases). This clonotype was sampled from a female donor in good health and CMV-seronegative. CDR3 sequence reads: CAISGQANYGYTF. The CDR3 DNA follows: TGTGCCATCAGTGGACAGGCCAACTATGGCTACACCTTC.